These 14 T cell receptor beta chains came from one sample sequenced in a study of blood T cell repertoires in COVID-19. This table comes from immunoSEQ multiplex PCR, and its TCRdb copy is limited to in-frame clones, with some not included. The sample has 97,000 or so clones, roughly four fifths seen once. The sample was peripheral blood. These receptors were taken from a man aged 70-80 years with acute or convalescent COVID-19.

The chain carries TRBV7-9 and TRBJ1-2; TRBD1 matches 8 bases. CDR3 length equals 15 residues. Germline values: CDR1 SEHNR, CDR2 FQNEAQ (reference sequence). The ends lost 5 bases at V and 4 bases at J; junction bases unmatched: 9. The CDR3 loop is CASSPLGTGGYGYTF. CDR3 nucleotide sequence: TGTGCCAGCAGCCCTCTTGGAACAGGGGGCTATGGCTACACCTTC.

The chain couples TRBV7-9 to TRBJ1-4; a possible D gene is TRBD1 (5 bases). The ends were cut back, 6 bases at V and 2 bases at J, with 10 bases in the middle. The CDR3 spans 14 residues. CDR1 is SEHNR, CDR2 FQNEAQ, per germline (reference sequence). The CDR3 region has the DNA TGTGCCAGCAGTCCAGGGTGGACTAATGAAAAACTGTTTTTT. Encoded protein: CASSPGWTNEKLFF.

The chain recombines TRBV24-1 with TRBJ2-1; 9 nucleotides match TRBD2. Germline CDR1 and CDR2: KGHDR and SFDVKD. With V trimmed by 4 bases and J by 2 bases, 11 bases remained unmatched. The CDR3 contains 18 residues. Here the CDR3 DNA reads TGTGCCACCAGTGACCAATCGATGACTAGCGGCGCCTACAATGAGCAGTTCTTC. Translation gives CATSDQSMTSGAYNEQFF.

Only a few counts were recorded for this clone. This chain links TRBV11-2 with TRBJ1-6; the D gene is possibly TRBD1 (6 bases). The CDR3 is 15 amino acids. Germline V CDR1 and CDR2: SGHAT, FQNNGV. The V and J ends lost 0 bases and 7 bases respectively, with 10 bases between them. CDR3 sequence: CASSLDRTANSPLHF. CDR3 coding DNA: TGTGCCAGCAGCTTAGATAGGACAGCAAATTCACCCCTCCACTTT.

The CDR3 protein is CASSLPDSAYEQYF. The CDR3 region has the DNA TGTGCCAGTAGTTTACCTGACAGTGCCTACGAGCAGTACTTC. This chain uses TRBV19 with TRBJ2-7; weak D call: TRBD1 (5 bases). V was trimmed by 5 bases and J by 2 bases, leaving 13 bases between them. The germline CDR1 and CDR2 sequences are LNHDA and SQIVND (reference sequence). The CDR3 is 14 residues long. The entire variable domain, with the rest obtained from reference TRBV19 and TRBJ2-7, is as follows: DGGITQSPKYLFRKEGQNVTLSCEQNLNHDAMYWYRQDPGQGLRLIYYSQIVNDFQKGDIAEGYSVSREKKESFPLTVTSAQKNPTAFYLCASSLPDSAYEQYFGPGTRLTVT.

V and J are TRBV29-1 and TRBJ2-2; TRBD2 is a possible D gene (5 bases). V was shortened by 7 bases and J by 0 bases, with 9 bases between the two germline ends. Per germline, CDR1 SQVTM and CDR2 ANQGSEA. The CDR3 spans 13 residues. CDR3 region: CSGRQTNTGELFF. DNA of the CDR3: TGCAGCGGGAGGCAGACGAACACCGGGGAGCTGTTTTTT.

The chain has TRBV27 and TRBJ1-1; 9 positions match TRBD1. V was pared by 5 bases and J by 6 bases, with 10 bases of the junction left unmatched. The V gene's germline CDR1 is MNHEY and CDR2 SMNVEV (reference sequence). The CDR3 covers 15 residues. DNA for the CDR3: TGTGCCAGCAGTCACCGGGACAGGGTGGGCGCTGAAGCTTTCTTT. Translation: CASSHRDRVGAEAFF.

CDR3 residues: CASSAARSGSPANEAFF. As DNA, the CDR3 is TGTGCCAGCAGCGCAGCCAGATCCGGGTCGCCTGCGAACGAAGCTTTCTTT. The chain couples TRBV7-6 to TRBJ1-1; D uncertain. The ends were cut back, 5 bases at V and 8 bases at J, with 27 bases in the middle. CDR1 is SGHVS and CDR2 is FNYEAQ in the germline V gene. CDR3 length: 17 amino acids.

The rearrangement links TRBV30 to TRBJ1-6, with D maybe TRBD1 (5 bases). Trimming left V 5 bases short and J 0 bases short, with 11 bases between. The germline V gene has CDR1 GTSNPN and CDR2 SVGIG (reference sequence). The CDR3 covers 15 residues. CDR3: CAWGHLSSYNSPLHF. CDR3 bases: TGTGCCTGGGGACATCTGAGCTCCTATAATTCACCCCTCCACTTT.

The J gene is TRBJ1-2, the V gene TRBV5-1; D gene unclear. CDR1 and CDR2 from the germline V gene are SGHRS and YFSETQ. The CDR3 is made up of 12 amino acids. V was clipped by 1 base and J by 7 bases, with 8 bases between them. In DNA form, the CDR3 reads TGCGCCAGCAGCTTGAATCCTCCTGGCTACACCTTC. It specifies CASSLNPPGYTF.

J is TRBJ1-6 and V is TRBV19; D is perhaps TRBD1 (6 bases). The V gene lost 1 base and the J gene lost 5 bases, with 9 bases spanning the gap. CDR1 and CDR2 (germline): LNHDA, SQIVND (reference sequence). CDR3 length: 15 residues. The CDR3 loop reads CASSIGGLDNSPLHF. The DNA of the CDR3 is TGTGCCAGTAGTATAGGGGGGCTGGATAATTCACCCCTCCACTTT.

The rearrangement joins TRBV14 to TRBJ1-4; D gene unclear. The CDR3 covers 15 residues. The V end was cut by 4 bases, the J end by 7 bases, with 16 bases between. CDR1 and CDR2 from the germline V gene are SGHDN and FVKESK. CDR3 in amino acids: CASSPTSVRGEKLFF. CDR3 sequence (DNA): TGTGCCAGCAGCCCAACATCCGTCCGGGGTGAAAAACTGTTTTTT.

The CDR3 here is CASSLTGGRTEAFF. CDR3 DNA: TGTGCCAGCAGTCTGACAGGGGGAAGGACTGAAGCTTTCTTT. The chain links TRBV6-5 to TRBJ1-1; 9 bases are shared with TRBD1. The CDR3 has 14 residues. V lost 5 bases, J lost 5 bases, and 6 bases stayed unmatched. From germline, CDR1 is MNHEY and CDR2 SVGAGI.

A single count supports this clone. This chain connects TRBV6-2 or TRBV6-3 to TRBJ2-7; 7 bases are shared with TRBD2. The CDR3 is 19 amino acids. V was clipped by 0 bases and J by 2 bases; unmatched bases: 16. Germline V lookup: CDR1 MNHEY, CDR2 SVGEGT. In nucleotides, the CDR3 is TGTGCCAGCAGTTACTCGCCGAGGGCTGCTGGGGGGGGACCCTACGAGCAGTACTTC. It translates to CASSYSPRAAGGGPYEQYF.